Listed below are T cell receptor beta chains from one sample, sequenced in a study of cytomegalovirus exposure and HLA in healthy donors. Generated by immunoSEQ multiplex PCR, the TCRdb table keeps only in-frame clones and is missing some. The table records some 160,000 clones, about 72% of them present only once. The sequencing input was PBMCs. The receptors come from a man aged 40-49 years in good health and CMV-seronegative. Each CDR3 is given with its conserved first and last residue. The order of the fields is V gene, J gene, clone size, D gene, CDR3 length, CDR3 protein, CDR3 DNA. The D gene is left open where the match is weak. Some rows mark clone size as missing; the rest say once, few, many or name a class of expanded clone.

TRBV30	TRBJ2-1	-	TRBD1	20	CAWSGPGQGAREVLYNEQFF	TGTGCCTGGAGTGGGCCGGGACAGGGGGCGCGGGAGGTCCTCTACAATGAGCAGTTCTTC
TRBV4-1	TRBJ2-3	few	-	18	CASSQSMRREWSTDTQYF	TGCGCCAGCAGCCAGTCTATGAGGAGGGAGTGGAGCACAGATACGCAGTATTTT
TRBV4-2	TRBJ1-1	-	-	17	CASSPLTGKVRNTEAFF	TGTGCCAGCAGCCCTCTCACAGGGAAAGTGAGGAACACTGAAGCTTTCTTT
TRBV9	TRBJ1-2	-	TRBD1	15	CASSVGGQNIGGYTF	TGTGCCAGCAGCGTAGGGGGACAGAACATCGGTGGCTACACCTTC
TRBV28	TRBJ2-5	once	-	13	CASRGPPQETQYF	TGTGCCAGCAGGGGGCCTCCCCAAGAGACCCAGTACTTC
TRBV12-5	TRBJ1-1	once	-	19	CASDRPIRGGDSGNTEAFF	TGTGCTAGTGACCGACCTATCCGAGGCGGGGACTCAGGAAACACTGAAGCTTTCTTT
TRBV7-9	TRBJ1-5	few	TRBD1	17	CASSLARGTGGDQPQHF	TGTGCCAGCAGCTTAGCCAGGGGGACAGGGGGTGATCAGCCCCAGCATTTT
TRBV30	TRBJ1-1	-	-	11	CAWRLALEAFF	TGTGCCTGGAGGTTGGCCCTTGAAGCTTTCTTT
TRBV7-2	TRBJ2-3	-	TRBD2	17	CASSLAGLAGGADTQYF	TGTGCCAGCAGCTTAGCGGGACTAGCGGGAGGCGCAGATACGCAGTATTTT
TRBV14	TRBJ1-4	-	TRBD1	15	CASSQGQTFNEKLFF	TGTGCCAGCAGCCAGGGACAGACATTTAATGAAAAACTGTTTTTT
TRBV5-1	TRBJ2-7	-	TRBD1	14	CASSRGQGGDEQYF	TGCGCCAGCAGCCGTGGACAGGGGGGAGACGAGCAGTACTTC
TRBV27	TRBJ1-1	-	-	13	CAAREAMNTEAFF	TGTGCCGCCAGGGAGGCAATGAACACTGAAGCTTTCTTT
TRBV6-5	TRBJ1-2	-	TRBD1	14	CASSPQGGYYGYTF	TGTGCCAGCAGCCCACAGGGGGGTTACTATGGCTACACCTTC
TRBV19	TRBJ1-5	-	-	13	CASTEYSNQPQHF	TGTGCCAGTACCGAGTATAGCAATCAGCCCCAGCATTTT
TRBV6-5	TRBJ2-1	-	TRBD1	15	CASSPGQVSYNEQFF	TGTGCCAGCAGCCCGGGACAGGTCTCCTACAATGAGCAGTTCTTC
TRBV6-5	TRBJ1-6	few	-	12	CASGRVGSPLHF	TGTGCCAGCGGCCGGGTAGGCTCACCCCTCCACTTT
TRBV29-1	TRBJ2-1	-	TRBD1	15	CSVAQSTGSRNEQFF	TGCAGCGTTGCACAATCGACAGGGTCACGCAATGAGCAGTTCTTC
TRBV19	TRBJ2-6	once	TRBD1	18	CATKDRGRARSGANVLTF	TGTGCCACCAAGGACAGGGGGCGAGCGCGTTCTGGGGCCAACGTCCTGACTTTC
TRBV9	TRBJ1-2	-	-	16	CASSFGLGVGYYGYTF	TGTGCCAGCAGCTTCGGACTCGGGGTCGGTTACTATGGCTACACCTTC
TRBV2	TRBJ1-5	-	-	15	CASSEQGPFNQPQHF	TGTGCCAGCAGTGAACAGGGGCCATTCAATCAGCCCCAGCATTTT
TRBV6-4	TRBJ2-1	-	-	14	CASSISGEKDEQFF	TGTGCCAGCAGCATATCGGGAGAAAAGGATGAGCAGTTCTTC
TRBV2	TRBJ2-1	-	TRBD2	14	CASSTTSGGGEQFF	TGTGCCAGTAGCACGACTAGCGGGGGGGGTGAGCAGTTCTTC
TRBV5-1	TRBJ1-3	-	-	15	CASSFDGNSGNTIYF	TGCGCCAGCAGCTTCGACGGGAACTCTGGAAACACCATATATTTT
TRBV7-9	TRBJ2-6	-	-	13	CASSGSGANVLTF	TGTGCCAGCTCGGGCTCTGGGGCCAACGTCCTGACTTTC
TRBV5-8	TRBJ2-7	-	TRBD1	13	CASSLRDSTSVHF	TGTGCCAGCAGCTTAAGGGACAGTACCTCGGTGCACTTC
TRBV9	TRBJ2-3	-	TRBD2	17	CASSGGTSGGVEDTQYF	TGTGCCAGCAGCGGAGGGACTAGCGGGGGGGTGGAAGATACGCAGTATTTT
TRBV30	TRBJ1-4	few	-	16	CATWGGDQNPERKLFF	TGTGCCACCTGGGGGGGTGACCAGAACCCCGAACGAAAACTGTTTTTT
TRBV5-6	TRBJ2-1	-	TRBD1	17	CASSLGMTGGFYNEQFF	TGTGCCAGCAGCTTGGGTATGACAGGGGGCTTCTACAATGAGCAGTTCTTC
TRBV5-1	TRBJ2-1	-	TRBD2	15	CASSLAGLAGNEQFF	TGCGCCAGCAGCTTGGCGGGGCTAGCGGGTAATGAGCAGTTCTTC
TRBV7-2	TRBJ2-3	-	-	14	CASSPTERRDTQYF	TGTGCCAGCAGCCCGACTGAACGTAGAGATACGCAGTATTTT
TRBV28	TRBJ1-2	-	TRBD1	16	CASSPRRNQGASGYTF	TGTGCCAGCAGTCCTCGCCGAAACCAGGGGGCCTCTGGCTACACCTTC
TRBV19	TRBJ2-1	-	TRBD1	12	CASSRTGGYQFF	TGTGCCAGTAGCCGGACAGGGGGCTACCAGTTCTTC
TRBV6-1	TRBJ2-7	-	TRBD2	15	CASRRRTRSLYEQYF	TGTGCCAGCAGGAGACGGACTAGATCCCTCTACGAGCAGTACTTC
TRBV29-1	TRBJ2-7	-	-	10	CSVGDNEQYF	TGCAGCGTTGGGGACAACGAGCAGTACTTC
TRBV5-5	TRBJ2-1	few	-	15	CASSLGQWPPDEQFF	TGTGCCAGCAGCTTGGGACAGTGGCCTCCTGATGAGCAGTTCTTC
TRBV15	TRBJ1-3	-	TRBD1	18	CATSRDLPGQLSGNTIYF	TGTGCCACCAGCAGAGATCTTCCGGGACAGCTCTCTGGAAACACCATATATTTT
TRBV4-1	TRBJ2-5	-	TRBD2	18	CASSPGGASGRYWETQYF	TGCGCCAGCAGCCCGGGCGGGGCTAGCGGGAGATATTGGGAGACCCAGTACTTC
TRBV4-2	TRBJ2-7	-	-	16	CASSQAVGLSSYEQYF	TGTGCCAGCAGCCAAGCCGTGGGACTGTCATCCTACGAGCAGTACTTC
TRBV9	TRBJ1-1	-	-	15	CASSVEPIMNTEAFF	TGTGCCAGCAGCGTAGAGCCGATAATGAACACTGAAGCTTTCTTT
TRBV21-1	TRBJ2-3	-	-	16	CASSRSSVICRDTQYF	TGTGCCAGCAGCAGATCGTCTGTAATTTGCAGAGATACGCAGTATTTT
TRBV28	TRBJ1-1	-	-	13	CASSFIQNTEAFF	TGTGCCAGCAGCTTCATACAGAACACTGAAGCTTTCTTT
TRBV7-2	TRBJ2-7	-	-	15	CASSFATSFTYEQYF	TGTGCCAGCAGCTTTGCCACTAGCTTTACCTACGAGCAGTACTTC
TRBV7-8	TRBJ1-1	-	TRBD1	17	CASSLGGRGIGDTEAFF	TGTGCCAGCAGCTTAGGAGGCAGGGGGATCGGTGACACTGAAGCTTTCTTT
TRBV28	TRBJ1-4	once	-	14	CASSPTSGVEKLFF	TGTGCCAGCAGCCCCACTTCGGGGGTGGAAAAACTGTTTTTT
TRBV4-2	TRBJ1-4	few	TRBD1	15	CASSQDGQGGEKLFF	TGTGCCAGCAGCCAAGACGGACAGGGCGGTGAAAAACTGTTTTTT
TRBV9	TRBJ1-1	once	-	13	CASSVGSHVAAFF	TGTGCCAGCAGCGTAGGTTCTCATGTCGCGGCTTTCTTT
TRBV7-2	TRBJ2-1	few	TRBD2	15	CASSRASGSGNEQFF	TGTGCCAGCAGCCGAGCGAGCGGGAGCGGTAATGAGCAGTTCTTC
TRBV11-2	TRBJ2-7	-	TRBD2	16	CASSLRISGRGYEQYF	TGTGCCAGCAGCCTCCGAATTAGCGGGAGGGGCTACGAGCAGTACTTC
TRBV25-1	TRBJ1-2	few	-	15	CASSEYTTNNYGYTF	TGTGCCAGCAGTGAATACACGACAAATAACTATGGCTACACCTTC
TRBV4-3	TRBJ1-4	-	-	13	CASSQDLREKLFF	TGCGCCAGCAGCCAAGATTTGAGAGAAAAACTGTTTTTT
TRBV7-9	TRBJ2-3	once	TRBD1	14	CASSPPDRGDTQYF	TGTGCCAGCAGCCCTCCAGACAGGGGGGATACGCAGTATTTT
TRBV30	TRBJ1-1	-	-	12	CAWNGGTVEAFF	TGTGCCTGGAACGGAGGGACGGTTGAAGCTTTCTTT
TRBV7-3	TRBJ2-1	-	-	13	CASSLVGGHEQFF	TGTGCCAGCAGCCTTGTTGGCGGGCATGAGCAGTTCTTC
TRBV5-1	TRBJ2-3	-	TRBD2	17	CASSIRTSGSHTDTQYF	TGCGCCAGCAGCATCCGGACTAGCGGGAGCCACACAGATACGCAGTATTTT
TRBV6-1	TRBJ2-5	-	TRBD2	13	CASKTSGGQEQYF	TGTGCCAGCAAGACTAGCGGCGGGCAAGAGCAGTACTTC